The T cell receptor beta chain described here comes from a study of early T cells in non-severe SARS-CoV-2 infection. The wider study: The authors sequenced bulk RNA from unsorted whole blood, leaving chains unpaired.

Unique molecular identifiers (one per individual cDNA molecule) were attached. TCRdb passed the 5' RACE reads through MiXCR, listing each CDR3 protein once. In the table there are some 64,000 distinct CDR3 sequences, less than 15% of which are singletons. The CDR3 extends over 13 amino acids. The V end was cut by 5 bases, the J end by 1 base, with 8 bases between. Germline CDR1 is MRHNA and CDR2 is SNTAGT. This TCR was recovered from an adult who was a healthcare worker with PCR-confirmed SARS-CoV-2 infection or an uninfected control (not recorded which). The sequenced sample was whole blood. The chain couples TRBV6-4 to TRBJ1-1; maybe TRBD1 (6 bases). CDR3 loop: CASSPTGNTEAFF. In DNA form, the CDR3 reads TGTGCCAGCAGTCCGACAGGGAACACTGAAGCTTTCTTT.